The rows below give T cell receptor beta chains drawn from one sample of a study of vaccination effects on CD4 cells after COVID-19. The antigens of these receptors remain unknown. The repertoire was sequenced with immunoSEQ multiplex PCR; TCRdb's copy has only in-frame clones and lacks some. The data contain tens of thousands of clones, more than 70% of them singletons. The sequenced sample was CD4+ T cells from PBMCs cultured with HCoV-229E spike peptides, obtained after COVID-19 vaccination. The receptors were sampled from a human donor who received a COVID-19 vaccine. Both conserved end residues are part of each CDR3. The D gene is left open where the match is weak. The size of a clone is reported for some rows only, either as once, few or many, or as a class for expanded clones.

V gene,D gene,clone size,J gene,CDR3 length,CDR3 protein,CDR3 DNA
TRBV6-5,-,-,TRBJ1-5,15,CASSYASGSNQPQHF,TGTGCCAGCAGTTACGCTTCGGGGAGCAATCAGCCCCAGCATTTT
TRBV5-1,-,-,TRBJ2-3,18,CASSLGRRTFLGADTQYF,TGCGCCAGCAGCTTGGGTCGTCGGACATTCCTCGGGGCAGATACGCAGTATTTT
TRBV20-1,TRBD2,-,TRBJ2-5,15,CSASRASGDRGTQYF,TGCAGTGCTAGTCGAGCTAGCGGGGACCGGGGGACCCAGTACTTC
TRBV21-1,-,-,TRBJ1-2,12,CASSPILYGYTF,TGTGCCAGCAGCCCTATCCTCTATGGCTACACCTTC
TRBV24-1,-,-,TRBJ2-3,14,CATSDGASTDTQYF,TGTGCCACCAGTGATGGCGCTAGCACAGATACGCAGTATTTT
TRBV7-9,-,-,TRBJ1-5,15,CASSLARDGNQPQHF,TGTGCCAGCAGCTTAGCCAGGGACGGCAATCAGCCCCAGCATTTT
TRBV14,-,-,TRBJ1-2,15,CASSQETTGRFGYTF,TGTGCCAGCAGCCAAGAGACGACGGGGAGGTTTGGCTACACCTTC
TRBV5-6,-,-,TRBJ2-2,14,CASRYGRLPGELFF,TGTGCCAGCAGGTATGGACGGCTACCCGGGGAGCTGTTTTTT
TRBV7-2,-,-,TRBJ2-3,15,CASSLTSDRGDTQYF,TGTGCCAGCAGCTTAACCTCGGACCGGGGAGATACGCAGTATTTT
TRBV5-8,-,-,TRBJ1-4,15,CASSPGPYRGEKLFF,TGTGCCAGCAGCCCGGGACCATACCGCGGTGAAAAACTGTTTTTT
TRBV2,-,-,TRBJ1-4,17,CASSVSPEKASDEKLFF,TGTGCCAGCAGTGTCTCTCCGGAAAAGGCCTCAGATGAAAAACTGTTTTTT
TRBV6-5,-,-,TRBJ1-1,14,CASSPQYMNTEAFF,TGTGCCAGCAGTCCCCAGTACATGAACACTGAAGCTTTCTTT
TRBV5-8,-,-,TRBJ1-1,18,CASPVGVYSMGLNTEAFF,TGTGCCAGCCCCGTGGGTGTTTACAGTATGGGACTCAACACTGAAGCTTTCTTT
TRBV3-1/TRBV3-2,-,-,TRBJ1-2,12,CASSQVKGGYTF,TGTGCCAGCAGCCAAGTCAAGGGTGGCTACACCTTC
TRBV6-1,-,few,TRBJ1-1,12,CASSDFYTEAFF,TGTGCCAGCAGTGATTTTTACACTGAAGCTTTCTTT
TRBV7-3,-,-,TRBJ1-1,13,CASSLTVNTEAFF,TGTGCCAGCAGCTTAACAGTGAACACTGAAGCTTTCTTT
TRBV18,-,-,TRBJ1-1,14,CASSPRSVNTEAFF,TGTGCCAGCTCACCAAGGTCGGTGAACACTGAAGCTTTCTTT
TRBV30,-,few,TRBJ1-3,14,CAWSTVTSGNTIYF,TGTGCCTGGAGTACAGTCACCTCTGGAAACACCATATATTTT
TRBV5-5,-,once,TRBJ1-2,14,CASSSFGRGDGYTF,TGTGCCAGCAGCTCTTTTGGGCGGGGCGATGGCTACACCTTC
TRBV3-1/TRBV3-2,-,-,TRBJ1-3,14,CASSQLSPGNTIYF,TGTGCCAGCAGCCAACTAAGTCCCGGAAACACCATATATTTT
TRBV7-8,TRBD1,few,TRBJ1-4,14,CASSRDSSNEKLFF,TGTGCCAGCAGCAGGGACAGCTCAAATGAAAAACTGTTTTTT
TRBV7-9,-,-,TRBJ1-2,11,CASSSAGGYTF,TGTGCCAGCAGCTCAGCGGGGGGCTACACCTTC
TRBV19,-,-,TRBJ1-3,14,CAIPGSISGNTIYF,TGTGCCATACCAGGGTCCATCTCTGGAAACACCATATATTTT
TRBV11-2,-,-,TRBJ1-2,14,CASSLEVVDYGYTF,TGTGCCAGCAGCTTAGAGGTAGTGGACTATGGCTACACCTTC
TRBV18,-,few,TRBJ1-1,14,CASSPPGGKGEAFF,TGTGCCAGCTCACCACCGGGAGGGAAGGGTGAAGCTTTCTTT
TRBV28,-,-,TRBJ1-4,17,CASSLEVISTPSGKLFF,TGTGCCAGCAGTTTAGAGGTAATCTCGACGCCGTCAGGAAAACTGTTTTTT
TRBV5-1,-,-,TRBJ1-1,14,CASSSTGRYTEAFF,TGCGCCAGCAGCTCTACAGGGAGGTACACTGAAGCTTTCTTT
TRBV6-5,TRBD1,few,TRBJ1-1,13,CASRPTGDTEAFF,TGTGCCAGCAGGCCCACAGGGGACACTGAAGCTTTCTTT
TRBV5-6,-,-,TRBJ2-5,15,CASSPPGATRETQYF,TGTGCCAGCAGTCCCCCTGGGGCCACGAGGGAGACCCAGTACTTC
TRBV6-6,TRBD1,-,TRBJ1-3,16,CASSPPRDSSGNTIYF,TGTGCCAGCAGCCCACCTCGGGACAGCTCTGGAAACACCATATATTTT
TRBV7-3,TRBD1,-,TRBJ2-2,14,CASSILTGAGELFF,TGTGCCAGCAGCATTCTTACAGGGGCCGGGGAGCTGTTTTTT
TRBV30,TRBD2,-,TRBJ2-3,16,CAWSVQGTSGRNTQYF,TGTGCCTGGAGTGTACAAGGTACTAGCGGAAGAAATACGCAGTATTTT
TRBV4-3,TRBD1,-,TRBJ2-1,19,CASSQKRQGSKSSYNEQFF,TGCGCCAGCAGCCAAAAACGACAGGGGTCAAAGAGCTCCTACAATGAGCAGTTCTTC
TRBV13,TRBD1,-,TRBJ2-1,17,CASSLRQTGEFVREQFF,TGTGCCAGCAGCTTACGGCAGACAGGGGAGTTTGTTCGTGAGCAGTTCTTC
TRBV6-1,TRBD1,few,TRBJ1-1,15,CASSEGGTGLNEAFF,TGTGCCAGCAGTGAGGGCGGGACAGGGCTGAATGAAGCTTTCTTT